Listed below are T cell receptor beta chains from one sample, sequenced in a study of early T cells in non-severe SARS-CoV-2 infection. One entry per CDR3 protein results from TCRdb running MiXCR on the 5' RACE reads. The sample has fewer than 35,000 distinct CDR3 sequences, 9% seen once; the top ten hold less than 15%. The specimen sequenced was whole blood. The source of these receptors is an adult who was a healthcare worker with PCR-confirmed SARS-CoV-2 infection or an uninfected control (not recorded which). Each CDR3 is given with its conserved first and last residue. D genes are given only for firm matches. A row's size may be missing; if present it is once, few, many or a size class.

d_call j_call v_call cdr3_length clone_size cdr3_nt cdr3_aa
- TRBJ1-2 TRBV29-1 12 - TGCAGCGTGCCCACAGGAAACTATGGCTACACCTTC CSVPTGNYGYTF
- TRBJ1-2 TRBV16 15 medium-sized TGTGCCAGCAGCCAACGACAAGATCCTAACTATGGCTACACCTTC CASSQRQDPNYGYTF
- TRBJ1-1 TRBV18 13 many TGTGCCAGCTCAACCTTCGAGGACACTGAAGCTTTCTTT CASSTFEDTEAFF
- TRBJ2-2 TRBV20-1 14 many TGCAGTGCTAGTAGACTATTGAGTAGTCGGGAGCTGTTTTTT CSASRLLSSRELFF
- TRBJ2-2 TRBV6-5 13 many TGTGCCAGCAGTTCTCGGGGGCCCGGGGAGCAGTTTTTT CASSSRGPGEQFF
- TRBJ2-5 TRBV12-3/TRBV12-4 15 many TGTGCCAGCAGTTTGGGGGCTAGCGGACAAGAGACCCAGTACTTC CASSLGASGQETQYF
TRBD1 TRBJ2-3 TRBV2 12 many TGTGCCAGCAGTAAACAGGGGGATACGCAGTATTTT CASSKQGDTQYF
- TRBJ1-6 TRBV24-1 15 many TGTGCCACCTCTGACCTCAGAAGTTATAATTCACCCCTCCACTTT CATSDLRSYNSPLHF
- TRBJ1-1 TRBV20-1 14 - TGCAGTGCTAGAGGGGGAGACAGTTGGGGTTTTTCTTTCTTT CSARGGDSWGFSFF
- TRBJ1-5 TRBV19 14 many TGTGCCAGTAGTATATCCATGACAGGTCAGCCCCAGCATTTT CASSISMTGQPQHF
TRBD1 TRBJ1-5 TRBV27 16 many TGTGCCAGCAGTAGCAGGAGCGGACAGGGCAATCAGCCCCAGCATTTT CASSSRSGQGNQPQHF
TRBD1 TRBJ1-6 TRBV15 13 - TGTGCCACCAAGATGACAGGGGGTTCACCCCTCCACTTT CATKMTGGSPLHF
TRBD1 TRBJ1-1 TRBV3-1 15 few TGTGCCAGCAGCCGGGGTGGACAGGGCAACACTGAAGCTTTCTTT CASSRGGQGNTEAFF
- TRBJ2-3 TRBV29-1 13 - TGCAGCGGCCGACGGGACTCCACAGATACGCAGTATTTT CSGRRDSTDTQYF
- TRBJ2-4 TRBV29-1 12 medium-sized TGCAGCGTTGGAGACATCGGCTTAACAGTGAGCTTC CSVGDIGLTVSF
TRBD2 TRBJ2-1 TRBV20-1 15 many TGCAGTGCTAGGGGACTAGCGGGGCAGAACAGTGAGCAGTTCTTC CSARGLAGQNSEQFF
- TRBJ2-7 TRBV5-4 12 - TGTGCCAGCAGCCGACAGTTAGCCGAGCAGTACTTC CASSRQLAEQYF
- TRBJ2-3 TRBV19 15 many TGTGCCACCAGCGGGCTAGCGACCTCCACAGATACGCAGTATTTT CATSGLATSTDTQYF
- TRBJ1-1 TRBV29-1 12 few TGCAGCGTTGTAATCACAGGGACTGAAGCTTTCTTT CSVVITGTEAFF
- TRBJ2-5 TRBV7-9 14 many TGTGCCAGCAGCTTAGGGGGTGCCCAAGAGACCCAGTACTTC CASSLGGAQETQYF
- TRBJ1-4 TRBV7-9 16 many TGTGCCAGCAGCTTCTGGGAAACGGCAACTAATGAAAAACTGTTTTTT CASSFWETATNEKLFF
- TRBJ1-1 TRBV12-3/TRBV12-4 13 few TGTGCCAGCAGTTTATGGGGCGGTATAGAAGCTTTCTTT CASSLWGGIEAFF
TRBD1 TRBJ1-2 TRBV5-1 14 - TGCGCCAGCAGCAAGGACAGGGGGACTAGTGGCTACACCTTC CASSKDRGTSGYTF
- TRBJ1-3 TRBV7-6 14 many TGTGCCAGCAGCCTAGTTGGCTCTGGAAACACCATATATTTT CASSLVGSGNTIYF
TRBD2 TRBJ2-3 TRBV6-6 14 few TGTGCCAGCAGTTACGCGGGGGGCACAGATACGCAGTATTTT CASSYAGGTDTQYF
- TRBJ1-1 TRBV7-2 13 - TGTGCCAGCAGCTTAGATCAACAGATTGAAGCTTTCTTT CASSLDQQIEAFF
- TRBJ2-5 TRBV7-9 12 - TGTGCCAGCGAACGGGTACGGGAGATCCAGTACTTC CASERVREIQYF
- TRBJ1-1 TRBV2 14 many TGTGCCAGCAGATTGACAGTTCGGGACACTGAAGCTTTCTTT CASRLTVRDTEAFF
TRBD1 TRBJ2-7 TRBV5-1 15 few TGCGCCAGCAGCTTGGGGGGGACAGATTCCTACGAGCAGTACTTC CASSLGGTDSYEQYF
TRBD1 TRBJ1-6 TRBV12-3/TRBV12-4 17 many TGTGCCAGCAGTACCCATCCTCGGACAGGGGGTAATTCACCCCTCCACTTT CASSTHPRTGGNSPLHF
- TRBJ1-1 TRBV11-2 12 many TGTGCCAGCAGCTTAGGCGGTCACGAAGCTTTCTTT CASSLGGHEAFF
- TRBJ1-5 TRBV30 14 many TGTGCCTGGAGTGTAGCCACAGGGACTCAGCCCCAGCATTTT CAWSVATGTQPQHF
TRBD2 TRBJ2-1 TRBV7-2 15 many TGTGCCAGCATCCAGCGGGGGGGAAGATACAATGAGCAGTTCTTC CASIQRGGRYNEQFF
TRBD1 TRBJ1-2 TRBV5-1 17 many TGCGCCAGCAGCTTGGATCCGGGACAGGGTCGTTCCTATGGCTACACCTTC CASSLDPGQGRSYGYTF
TRBD1 TRBJ1-4 TRBV28 16 few TGTGCCAGCAGCCTCTCAGGGGGTCGAGGGAATGAAAAACTGTTTTTT CASSLSGGRGNEKLFF
- TRBJ1-1 TRBV7-3 9 - TGTGCCAGCACCCATCAAGCTTTCTTT CASTHQAFF
- TRBJ2-5 TRBV5-1 14 many TGCGCCAGCAGCTTCCTGACTAGCCAAGAGACCCAGTACTTC CASSFLTSQETQYF
- TRBJ1-1 TRBV6-5 14 many TGTGCCAGCGCCCCGGGACACCTAAACACTGAAGCTTTCTTT CASAPGHLNTEAFF
- TRBJ1-1 TRBV15 14 many TGTGCCACCAGTAGCTTGGGGGCGAACACTGAAGCTTTCTTT CATSSLGANTEAFF
- TRBJ1-2 TRBV29-1 12 - TGCAGCGTTGACGATCCCCGGTGGGGCTACACCTTC CSVDDPRWGYTF
- TRBJ1-2 TRBV11-2 14 few TGTGCCAGCAGCTTAGCCAACAGAAACTATGGCTACACCTTC CASSLANRNYGYTF
TRBD1 TRBJ2-2 TRBV25-1 14 many TGTGCCAGCACCGGGACAGGGTTTAGCGGGGAGCTGTTTTTT CASTGTGFSGELFF
- TRBJ2-1 TRBV18 14 many TGTGCCAGCTCACCACCTACAGATTACAATGAGCAGTTCTTC CASSPPTDYNEQFF
TRBD2 TRBJ2-5 TRBV19 17 - TGTGCCAGTAGTATTGATCTAGCGGGGGGTTTTGGAGAGACCCAGTACTTC CASSIDLAGGFGETQYF
- TRBJ2-7 TRBV27 13 medium-sized TGTGCCAGCAGTGACGGGAGCTCCTACGAGCAGTACTTC CASSDGSSYEQYF
- TRBJ2-2 TRBV7-3 16 few TGTGCCAGCAGCGGAGAAATACAGGGGAACACCGGGGAGCTGTTTTTT CASSGEIQGNTGELFF
TRBD2 TRBJ2-3 TRBV7-9 16 - TGTGCCAGCAGCCGAAAGGGACTAGCGGGGCCGGATACGCAGTATTTT CASSRKGLAGPDTQYF
TRBD1 TRBJ2-1 TRBV3-1 18 many TGTGCCAGCAGCCAAGAACTCAGGGCAGGGGGCCATAGTAATGAGCAGTTCTTC CASSQELRAGGHSNEQFF
- TRBJ1-5 TRBV7-2 13 many TGTGCCAGCAGCTTTGGGGGCAATCAGCCCCAGCATTTT CASSFGGNQPQHF
- TRBJ2-5 TRBV7-8 13 - TGTGCCAGCAGGTTCGAGACAGCCGAAACCCAGTACTTC CASRFETAETQYF
TRBD1 TRBJ2-5 TRBV20-1 13 few TGCAGTGCTAGACGGACAGGGGTGGAGACCCAGTACTTC CSARRTGVETQYF
- TRBJ2-7 TRBV11-1 14 many TGTGCCAGCAGCCGGTTGGGGCCCCAGGACGAGCAGTACTTC CASSRLGPQDEQYF
TRBD2 TRBJ2-1 TRBV7-2 18 - TGTGCCAGCAGCGGAACTAGCGGATTAACCCCTACCTACAATGAGCAGTTCTTC CASSGTSGLTPTYNEQFF
- TRBJ1-5 TRBV6-1 16 many TGTGCCAGCAGTGAAGAGTGGCGGGGGGGACTCCAGCCCCAGCATTTT CASSEEWRGGLQPQHF